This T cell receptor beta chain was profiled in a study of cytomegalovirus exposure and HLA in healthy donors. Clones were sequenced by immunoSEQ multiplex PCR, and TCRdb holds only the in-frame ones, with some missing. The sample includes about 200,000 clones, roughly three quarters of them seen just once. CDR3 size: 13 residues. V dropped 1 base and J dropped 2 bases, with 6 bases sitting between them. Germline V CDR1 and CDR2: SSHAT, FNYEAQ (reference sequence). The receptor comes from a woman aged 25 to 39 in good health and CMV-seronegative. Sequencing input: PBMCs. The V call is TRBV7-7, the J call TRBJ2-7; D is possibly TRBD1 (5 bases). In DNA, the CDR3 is TGTGCCAGCAGCTTAGACAGGACCTACGAGCAGTACTTC. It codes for CASSLDRTYEQYF.